A single sample is the source of the 23 T cell receptor beta chains below, sequenced in a study of early T cells in non-severe SARS-CoV-2 infection. One entry per CDR3 protein, called by TCRdb with MiXCR from the 5' RACE reads. The data contain more than 85,000 distinct CDR3 sequences, around an eighth of them singletons. Sequencing used whole blood, obtained at baseline. All receptors come from an adult who was a healthcare worker with PCR-confirmed SARS-CoV-2 infection or an uninfected control (not recorded which).

V gene TRBV2 combines with J gene TRBJ2-2; 7 bases are shared with TRBD2. J lost 4 bases, V lost 6 bases, and 5 bases had no gene match. Looked up from germline, CDR1 is SNHLY and CDR2 is FYNNEI. The CDR3 has 14 residues. The CDR3 loop is CASSPREGTGELFF. The CDR3 DNA reads TGTGCCAGCAGCCCTAGGGAGGGCACCGGGGAGCTGTTTTTT.

This clonotype occurred a few times. The chain joins TRBV6-5 to TRBJ1-1, with D possibly being TRBD1 (5 bases). There are 15 residues in the CDR3. Germline V gene sequence: CDR1 MNHEY, CDR2 SVGAGI. The ends were cut back, 2 bases at V and 0 bases at J, with 10 bases in the middle. The CDR3 nucleotides are TGTGCCAGCAGTTACCTGGGACCATTGAACACTGAAGCTTTCTTT. This encodes CASSYLGPLNTEAFF.

The chain uses TRBV5-1 and TRBJ2-7; 11 positions agree with TRBD2. This CDR3 spans 16 amino acids. Germline assignment: CDR1 SGHRS and CDR2 YFSETQ. V gave up 0 bases and J gave up 4 bases; unmatched junction bases: 6. In nucleotides, the CDR3 is TGCGCCAGCAGCTTGGGGACTAGCGGGTTGAATTACGAGCAGTACTTC. This codes for CASSLGTSGLNYEQYF. The variable domain in full, with the rest retrieved from reference TRBV5-1 and TRBJ2-7, is KAGVTQTPRYLIKTRGQQVTLSCSPISGHRSVSWYQQTPGQGLQFLFEYFSETQRNKGNFPGRFSGRQFSNSRSEMNVSTLELGDSALYLCASSLGTSGLNYEQYFGPGTRLTVT.

The chain employs TRBV5-1 and TRBJ1-3; D is possibly TRBD1 (5 bases). The CDR3 spans 15 residues. Trimming left V 3 bases short and J 1 base short, with 11 bases between. Germline CDR1 SGHRS, CDR2 YFSETQ. The CDR3 DNA reads TGCGCCAGCAGCTGGGGGGAAAGTTCTGGAAACACCATATATTTT. This encodes CASSWGESSGNTIYF.

This chain uses TRBV6-5 with TRBJ2-3; 7 positions match TRBD2. Trimming cost V 8 bases and J 3 bases; bases outside gene matches: 2. The CDR3 totals 12 residues. CDR1 MNHEY and CDR2 SVGAGI come from the germline V gene. As DNA, the CDR3 is TGTGCCAGCCACGGGGGGACAGATACGCAGTATTTT. Protein: CASHGGTDTQYF.

V and J are TRBV29-1 and TRBJ2-3; 8 bases match TRBD2. V lost 6 bases and J lost 0; bases outside the gene matches: 11. CDR1 is SQVTM, CDR2 ANQGSEA, per germline. This CDR3 comprises 16 residues. The CDR3 DNA reads as TGCAGCGTGGGCATGGTGCGGGGGGATAGCACAGATACGCAGTATTTT. Protein sequence: CSVGMVRGDSTDTQYF.

This clonotype has more than one count but fewer than ten. The chain employs TRBV18 and TRBJ1-4; possibly TRBD1 for D (6 bases). Germline-derived CDR1 and CDR2 are KGHSH and LQKENI. There are 13 residues in the CDR3. Trimming pared 4 bases from V and 5 bases from J, leaving 8 bases between. CDR3 amino acids: CASSLGQNEKLFF. The CDR3 DNA follows: TGTGCCAGCTCACTAGGACAGAATGAAAAACTGTTTTTT.

The chain combines TRBV5-4 with TRBJ2-1, with D perhaps matching TRBD1 or TRBD2 (5 bases each). V lost 0 bases and J lost 4, with 11 bases in between. Germline CDR1 is SGHNT and CDR2 is YYREEE (reference sequence). The CDR3 has 15 amino acids. In DNA form, the CDR3 reads TGTGCCAGCAGCTTGGGAGGGGCCCGTTACAATGAGCAGTTCTTC. This sequence encodes CASSLGGARYNEQFF.

This clonotype was counted between two and nine times. V and J are TRBV7-2 and TRBJ2-4; D gene ambiguous. V shed 3 bases and J shed 10 bases, with 10 bases lying between them. The CDR3 runs 12 residues. Germline-derived CDR1 and CDR2 are SGHTA and FQGNSA. CDR3 region: CASSFVGIIQYF. CDR3 nucleotides: TGTGCCAGCAGCTTTGTGGGGATAATTCAGTACTTC. The full variable domain, completed using reference TRBV7-2 and TRBJ2-4, is GAGVSQSPSNKVTEKGKDVELRCDPISGHTALYWYRQSLGQGLEFLIYFQGNSAPDKSGLPSDRFSAERTGGSVSTLTIQRTQQEDSAVYLCASSFVGIIQYFGAGTRLSVL.

This clonotype showed up just a few times. This CDR3 reads CASSSPGAGYNEQFF. CDR3 nucleotide sequence: TGTGCCAGCAGTTCCCCCGGCGCGGGGTACAATGAGCAGTTCTTC. The rearrangement uses TRBV6-5 and TRBJ2-1, with D tentatively TRBD2 (6 bases). V dropped 4 bases and J dropped 4 bases, with 14 bases sitting between them. This CDR3 is built from 15 residues. The germline V gene has CDR1 MNHEY and CDR2 SVGAGI.

A few counts support this clonotype. The chain couples TRBV20-1 to TRBJ2-3, with 7 bases matching TRBD2. CDR3 size: 14 residues. J lost 5 bases, V lost 5 bases, and 10 bases had no gene match. CDR1 DFQATT and CDR2 SNEGSKA come from the germline V gene (reference sequence). CDR3 amino acids: CSAALGLGRDTQYF. In DNA form, the CDR3 reads TGCAGTGCTGCCTTAGGACTAGGGCGAGATACGCAGTATTTT.

There are many counts of this clonotype. The rearrangement uses TRBV7-9 and TRBJ1-4, with D tentatively TRBD1 (5 bases). CDR1 is SEHNR and CDR2 is FQNEAQ in the germline V gene (reference sequence). This CDR3 comprises 15 residues. V was shortened by 1 base and J by 6 bases, with 12 bases between the two germline ends. The CDR3 sequence: CASSLVGGVDEKLFF. The DNA of the CDR3 is TGTGCCAGCAGCTTAGTTGGGGGAGTCGATGAAAAACTGTTTTTT.

This clonotype has ten or more counts. The chain links TRBV5-1 to TRBJ2-7; TRBD2 agrees at 8 bases. CDR1 is SGHRS and CDR2 is YFSETQ in the germline V gene. The CDR3 totals 16 residues. Unmatched junction bases numbered 10, after V lost 0 bases and J lost 5 bases. CDR3 sequence (DNA): TGCGCCAGCAGCTTGGCACTAGCGGCGAGAGGGCACGAGCAGTACTTC. It codes for CASSLALAARGHEQYF.

This clonotype was counted many times. This chain uses TRBV20-1 with TRBJ2-3; 9 bases align to TRBD2. Trimming at V came to 2 bases and at J to 5 bases, leaving 11 bases not matched to a gene. Germline-derived CDR1 and CDR2 are DFQATT and SNEGSKA (reference sequence). The CDR3 sequence is 16 residues long. CDR3 sequence reads: CSARTFGGGALDTQYF. CDR3 DNA sequence: TGCAGTGCTAGAACTTTCGGCGGGGGGGCCTTAGATACGCAGTATTTT.

This sequence joins TRBV5-1 and TRBJ2-7; 9 positions agree with TRBD2. CDR3 length equals 15 residues. V shed 2 bases, J shed 2 bases, and the junction held 5 bases outside the gene matches. Germline lookup yields CDR1 SGHRS and CDR2 YFSETQ. CDR3 in DNA: TGCGCCAGCAGCTTAAGCCTAGCGGGACCCTACGAGCAGTACTTC. As protein: CASSLSLAGPYEQYF.

This chain joins TRBV5-1 and TRBJ2-2; 11 bases align to TRBD2. J was trimmed by 0 bases and V by 4 bases; bases with no gene match: 11. The CDR3 is made up of 19 amino acids. Looked up from germline, CDR1 is SGHRS and CDR2 is YFSETQ. The CDR3 DNA follows: TGCGCCAGCAGCCGCCTATCCCCGACTAGCGGGGCGAACACCGGGGAGCTGTTTTTT. Translated: CASSRLSPTSGANTGELFF.

The J gene is TRBJ1-5, the V gene TRBV12-3 or TRBV12-4; D is undetermined. This CDR3 is 15 amino acids long. The V gene lost 3 bases and the J gene lost 4 bases, with 13 bases spanning the gap. This chain's CDR3 is CASSFAHAPNQPQHF. The CDR3 region has the DNA TGTGCCAGCAGTTTTGCTCACGCCCCAAATCAGCCCCAGCATTTT.

To note about this clonotype: This CDR3 fails to terminate in the conserved phenylalanine or tryptophan, so it likely reflects a read error. This chain uses TRBV27 with TRBJ2-1, with TRBD2 matching over 7 bases. Germline CDR1 is MNHEY and CDR2 is SMNVEV (reference sequence). The CDR3 runs to 14 residues. J gave up 2 bases and V 4 bases, and 2 bases lay outside the gene matches. CDR3 DNA sequence: TGTGCCAGCAGTTGGGCGGGGGCCTACAATGAGCAGTTCTCC. Translating gives CASSWAGAYNEQFS.

This clonotype was picked up many times. V gene TRBV5-4 combines with J gene TRBJ2-5; 8 bases agree with TRBD2. Germline CDR1 SGHNT, CDR2 YYREEE (reference sequence). The J segment lost 5 bases and the V segment lost 0 bases, leaving 9 bases of the junction unmatched. The CDR3 runs to 16 residues. In DNA form, the CDR3 reads TGTGCCAGCAGCTTGGAGGGGACTAGGGGTTTCGAGACCCAGTACTTC. It encodes CASSLEGTRGFETQYF.

This clonotype came up many times. This rearrangement joins TRBV9 to TRBJ1-2; the match to TRBD1 covers 7 bases. The V gene end was trimmed by 4 bases and the J gene end by 4 bases; junction bases not matched to a gene: 10. CDR3 length: 15 amino acids. The germline CDR1 and CDR2 sequences are SGDLS and YYNGEE. The CDR3 bases are TGTGCCAGCAGCTCAGAGGTCAGGGGGGTCTATGGCTACACCTTC. Residues: CASSSEVRGVYGYTF.

This clonotype was detected ten times or more. The chain links TRBV6-5 to TRBJ2-3; 15 bases are a match to TRBD2. Germline V gene data show CDR1 as MNHEY and CDR2 as SVGAGI. The CDR3 is 15 amino acids. The junction had 2 bases not matched to a gene; V was cut back by 5 bases and J by 5 bases. For the CDR3, the DNA is TGTGCCAGCAGTGGACTAGCGGGGGGGCTAGATACGCAGTATTTT. Amino acids: CASSGLAGGLDTQYF.

The sample holds a few counts of this clonotype. The J gene is TRBJ1-1, the V gene TRBV27; D is uncertain. The CDR3 is 16 residues long. CDR1 and CDR2 from the germline V gene are MNHEY and SMNVEV (reference sequence). Trimming removed 1 base from V and 0 bases from J, with 12 bases in between. The CDR3: CASSLLGGHMNTEAFF. The CDR3 nucleotides are TGTGCCAGCAGTTTATTGGGCGGGCACATGAACACTGAAGCTTTCTTT.

The chain joins TRBV28 to TRBJ1-1; unclear D gene. V lost 3 bases and J 1 base, leaving 9 bases between the germline ends. Germline-derived CDR1 and CDR2 are MDHEN and SYDVKM. The CDR3 is made up of 14 amino acids. CDR3: CASSFSFPNTEAFF. In DNA form, the CDR3 reads TGTGCCAGCAGTTTTTCGTTTCCGAACACTGAAGCTTTCTTT.